Below, one T cell receptor (beta chain) is given with its context. The antigen it recognizes is unknown. Base qualities are not at hand, and no much larger clone is one base apart. Clipping removes 1 base from V and 7 bases from J, with 11 as the unmatched junction base count. There are 16 amino acids in the CDR3, from cysteine to phenylalanine inclusive. This entry keeps only the CDR3 DNA: 48 bases, framed from base 1. The germline V gene (reference sequence) supplies CDR1 LGHDT and CDR2 YNNKEL. The time point label of this sample denotes: baseline before first vaccination. Vaccinee samples were obtained from the UK trials COV001 and COV002, which included a single-blind randomized controlled phase 2/3 trial of AZD1222 (ChAdOx1 nCoV-19) in healthy adults. For TCRbeta chain sequencing, PBMC samples from trial participants were taken at day 0 and at day 28 after the second dose. This entry is derived from a study of T cell responses to AZD1222 COVID-19 vaccine (dated by TCRdb to the early 2020s). A note on the overall study: AZD1222 recipients given second doses at about 4 weeks or at about 12 weeks were pooled, since spike-specific TCR depth and breadth were not found to differ between the two schedules. TCR sequencing covered some 250 trial participants: 200 to 220 given two doses of AZD1222 and around 26 given two doses of MenACWY control vaccine. Trial participants were enrolled into age subgroups of 18-55, 56-69 and 70-plus years, which contained 148, 28 and 57 TCR-sequenced participants, respectively.

Findings and caveats that apply to the study as a whole: After two AZD1222 doses, spike-specific TCR breadth and depth were significantly higher than at day 0 and than in MenACWY recipients. Conclusions about previously exposed vaccinees were limited because only six AZD1222 recipients were SARS-CoV-2 seropositive at baseline. Nearly half of unique spike-specific TCRs reportedly recognized epitopes outside regions mutated in the B.1.351 and B.1.1.7 variants. The whole spike protein was spanned by vaccine-associated CD4 TCRs, and dominant responses were seen in regions 160-218 and 743-854. Because no day 14 peak-response samples were available, repertoires were characterized only after the peak T cell response. Participants were mostly white British, with more females than males. The authors suggested clonal diversity may have been underestimated. In the small 56-69-year group, the increase in depth fell short of significance, most likely because of low power.

The CDR3 regions of human TCRbeta chains were analyzed by immunosequencing. Regarding the original processing steps: TCRs in the repertoires were matched against a reference library of SARS-CoV-2-specific TCRs that had been generated with the MIRA antigen-specificity platform. Breadth was defined as the fraction of unique TCRs that were SARS-CoV-2-associated, and depth was defined as the fraction of total T cells that were SARS-CoV-2-associated. Using the MIRA data, each spike-specific TCR was mapped to the spike region that the TCR reacts to and placed in a CD4 or CD8 class. Log10-transformed breadth and depth values were compared by one-way ANOVA with Sidak's multiple comparisons tests. The table comes from immuneACCESS by way of TCRdb, which keeps in-frame sequences with V and J called. Part of the clones is missing from these tables; in studies checked, under half for an unresolved V gene and the rest for unknown reasons. The V and J calls and clone size are taken from that table; D and trimming were inferred from the DNA. Here the sample has some 130,000 clones; around nine tenths occur a single time. The biggest ten clones account for about 6% of the sample.

The sequence derives from an adult in good health. The rearrangement combines TRBV3-1 (or the pseudogene TRBV3-2) with TRBJ2-5; 8 bases in the middle match TRBD1. Sequences were derived from peripheral blood, sampled on day 0 of AZD1222 vaccination. The bases read TGTGCCAGCAGCCAAGCCGGGACAGGCGGGCTGGGGACCCAGTACTTC. This is translated as CASSQAGTGGLGTQYF.